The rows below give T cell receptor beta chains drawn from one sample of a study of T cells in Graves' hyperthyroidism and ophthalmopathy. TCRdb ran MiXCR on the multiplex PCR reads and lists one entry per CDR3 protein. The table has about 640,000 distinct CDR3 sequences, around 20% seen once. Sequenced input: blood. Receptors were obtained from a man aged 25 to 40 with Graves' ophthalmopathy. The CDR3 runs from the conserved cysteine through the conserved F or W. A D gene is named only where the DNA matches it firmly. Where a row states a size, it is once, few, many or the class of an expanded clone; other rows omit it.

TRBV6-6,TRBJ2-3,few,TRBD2,CASSYSPGLAGPTDTQYF,TGTGCCAGCAGTTACTCGCCGGGACTAGCGGGACCTACAGATACGCAGTATTTT
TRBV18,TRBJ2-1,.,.,CASSPPSPADNEQFF,TGTGCCAGCTCACCACCGTCCCCCGCCGACAATGAGCAGTTCTTC
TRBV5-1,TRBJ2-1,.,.,CASSLVAQITGEGLLDEQFF,TGCGCCAGCAGCTTGGTGGCGCAGATTACAGGGGAGGGCCTTCTGGATGAGCAGTTCTTC
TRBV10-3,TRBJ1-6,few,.,CAISELGPQKSPLHF,TGTGCCATCAGTGAGCTTGGACCGCAAAAGAGTCCCCTCCACTTT
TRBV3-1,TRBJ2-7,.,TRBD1,CASGQGAPDRGVYEQYF,TGTGCCAGCGGCCAAGGTGCCCCGGACAGGGGTGTTTACGAGCAGTACTTC
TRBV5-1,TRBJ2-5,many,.,CASSLGREETQYF,TGTGCCAGCAGCTTAGGAAGGGAAGAGACCCAGTACTTC
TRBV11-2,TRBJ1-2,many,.,CASSTRGDYGYTF,TGTGCCAGCAGCACTCGGGGGGATTATGGCTACACCTTC
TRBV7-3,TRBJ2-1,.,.,CASSLYPTTKEGVNEQFF,TGTGCCAGCAGCCTCTACCCTACCACGAAGGAGGGCGTTAATGAGCAGTTCTTC
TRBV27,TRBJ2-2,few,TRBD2,CASSLGLEGGELFF,TGTGCCAGCAGTTTGGGACTAGAGGGCGGGGAGCTGTTTTTT
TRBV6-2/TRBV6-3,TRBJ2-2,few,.,CASTRQGFAGELFF,TGTGCCAGTACCCGCCAAGGATTCGCCGGGGAGCTGTTTTTT
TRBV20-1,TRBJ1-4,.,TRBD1,CSARVRGDSEKLFF,TGCAGTGCTAGAGTGAGGGGGGACAGCGAAAAACTGTTTTTT
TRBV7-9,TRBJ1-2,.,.,CASSFTRADGYTF,TGTGCCAGCAGCTTTACCAGGGCCGACGGCTACACCTTC
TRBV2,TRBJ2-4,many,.,CASSGVVWAKNIQYF,TGTGCCAGCAGTGGTGTGGTTTGGGCCAAAAACATTCAGTACTTC
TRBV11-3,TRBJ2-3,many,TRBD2,CASSPGGTADTQYF,TGTGCCAGCAGCCCGGGGGGGACGGCAGATACGCAGTATTTT
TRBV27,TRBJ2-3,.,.,CASSPRDISTDTQYF,TGTGCCAGCAGTCCCCGGGACATCTCCACAGATACGCAGTATTTT
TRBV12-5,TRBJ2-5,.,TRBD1,CASGLVHPGQGTETQYF,TGTGCTAGTGGTTTGGTACATCCGGGACAGGGGACAGAGACCCAGTACTTC
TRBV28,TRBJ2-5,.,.,CASSFGGWGETQYF,TGTGCCAGCAGTTTCGGGGGCTGGGGAGAGACCCAGTACTTC
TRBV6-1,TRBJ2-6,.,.,CASKPGTSVSGANVLTF,TGTGCCAGCAAGCCAGGCACCTCTGTATCTGGGGCCAACGTCCTGACTTTC
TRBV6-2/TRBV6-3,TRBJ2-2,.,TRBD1,CASSYSGGANTGELFF,TGTGCCAGCAGTTACTCAGGGGGCGCGAACACCGGGGAGCTGTTTTTT
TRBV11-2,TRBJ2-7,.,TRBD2,CASSLGTSGAREQYF,TGTGCCAGCAGCTTGGGGACTAGCGGGGCCAGAGAGCAGTACTTC
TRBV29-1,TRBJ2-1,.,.,CSVDVFGGSYNEQFF,TGCAGCGTTGACGTTTTCGGGGGCTCCTACAATGAGCAGTTCTTC
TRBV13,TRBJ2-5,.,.,CASSSTPGTKETQYF,TGTGCCAGCAGCTCCACCCCGGGAACAAAAGAGACCCAGTACTTC
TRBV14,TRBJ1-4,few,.,CASSRSRTTNEKLFF,TGTGCCAGCAGCCGGAGCAGAACAACTAATGAAAAACTGTTTTTT
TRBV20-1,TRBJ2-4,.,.,CSAMYAQNIQYF,TGCAGTGCTATGTATGCGCAAAACATTCAGTACTTC
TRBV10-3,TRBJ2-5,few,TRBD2,CAISPEKGLAGGHPSETQYF,TGTGCCATCAGTCCCGAAAAGGGACTAGCGGGAGGGCACCCCTCCGAGACCCAGTACTTC
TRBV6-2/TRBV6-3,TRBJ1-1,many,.,CASSRPKGASKPEAFF,TGTGCCAGCAGTCGACCGAAAGGGGCATCGAAACCTGAAGCTTTCTTT
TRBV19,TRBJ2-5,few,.,CASSIWQGQETQYF,TGTGCCAGTAGTATCTGGCAGGGCCAAGAGACCCAGTACTTC
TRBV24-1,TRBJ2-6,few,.,CATSDGGSGANVLTF,TGTGCCACCAGTGATGGGGGCTCTGGGGCCAACGTCCTGACTTTC
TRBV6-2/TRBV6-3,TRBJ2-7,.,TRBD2,CASSLAGTAREQYF,TGTGCCAGCAGTCTAGCGGGAACGGCTCGCGAGCAGTACTTC
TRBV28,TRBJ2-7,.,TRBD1,CASRLDITGTGLSYEQYF,TGTGCCAGCAGACTCGACATCACCGGGACAGGGCTATCCTACGAGCAGTACTTC
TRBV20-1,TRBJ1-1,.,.,CSARVKGAAEAFF,TGCAGTGCTAGAGTAAAAGGGGCAGCTGAAGCTTTCTTT
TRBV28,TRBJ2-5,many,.,CASSLGGALETQYF,TGTGCCAGCAGTTTAGGGGGGGCGTTGGAGACCCAGTACTTC
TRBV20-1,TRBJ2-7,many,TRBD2,CSALTGTSGVRSSYEQYF,TGCAGTGCCCTTACCGGGACTAGCGGGGTAAGGAGCTCCTACGAGCAGTACTTC
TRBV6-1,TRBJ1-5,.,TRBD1,CASIQQGAFSNQPQHF,TGTGCCAGCATTCAACAGGGGGCGTTTAGCAATCAGCCCCAGCATTTT
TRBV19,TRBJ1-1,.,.,CASEPNTEAFF,TGTGCCAGTGAACCGAACACTGAAGCTTTCTTT